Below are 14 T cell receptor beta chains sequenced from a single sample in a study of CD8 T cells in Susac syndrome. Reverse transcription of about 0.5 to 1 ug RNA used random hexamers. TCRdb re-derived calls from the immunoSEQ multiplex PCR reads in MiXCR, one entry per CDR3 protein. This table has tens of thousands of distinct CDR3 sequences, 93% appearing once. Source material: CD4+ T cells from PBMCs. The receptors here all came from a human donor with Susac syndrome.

The CDR3: CASSRRVDKWDTEAFF. The CDR3 nucleotides are TGTGCCAGCAGCCGTCGGGTAGACAAATGGGACACTGAAGCTTTCTTT. The J gene is TRBJ1-1, the V gene TRBV3-1, with D hard to call. The germline CDR1 and CDR2 sequences are LGHDT and YNNKEL (reference sequence). This CDR3 is 16 amino acids long. V gave up 4 bases and J gave up 3 bases, with 18 bases separating them.

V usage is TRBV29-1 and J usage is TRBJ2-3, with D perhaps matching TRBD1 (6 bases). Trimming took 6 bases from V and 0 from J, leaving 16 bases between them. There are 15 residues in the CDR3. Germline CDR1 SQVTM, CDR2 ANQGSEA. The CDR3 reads CSVASGVHSTDTQYF. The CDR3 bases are TGCAGCGTGGCCTCAGGGGTTCATAGCACAGATACGCAGTATTTT.

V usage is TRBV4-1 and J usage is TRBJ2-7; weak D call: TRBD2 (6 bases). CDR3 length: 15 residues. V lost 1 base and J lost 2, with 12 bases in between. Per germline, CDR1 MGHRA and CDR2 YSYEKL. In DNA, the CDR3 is TGCGCCAGCAGCCAAGCAGGAGGGGTTCCCTACGAGCAGTACTTC. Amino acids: CASSQAGGVPYEQYF.

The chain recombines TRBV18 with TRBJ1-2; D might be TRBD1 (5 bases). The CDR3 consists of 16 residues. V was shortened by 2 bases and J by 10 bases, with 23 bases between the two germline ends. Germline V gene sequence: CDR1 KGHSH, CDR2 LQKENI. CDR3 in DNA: TGTGCCAGCTCACCAACCCGCCTCCGTCGACAGAGCGTCTACACCTTC. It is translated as CASSPTRLRRQSVYTF.

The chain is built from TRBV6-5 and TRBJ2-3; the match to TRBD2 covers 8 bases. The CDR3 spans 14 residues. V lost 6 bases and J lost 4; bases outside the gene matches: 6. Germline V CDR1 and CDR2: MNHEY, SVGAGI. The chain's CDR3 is CASSSGGRADTQYF. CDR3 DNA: TGTGCCAGCAGCTCGGGGGGGCGGGCAGATACGCAGTATTTT.

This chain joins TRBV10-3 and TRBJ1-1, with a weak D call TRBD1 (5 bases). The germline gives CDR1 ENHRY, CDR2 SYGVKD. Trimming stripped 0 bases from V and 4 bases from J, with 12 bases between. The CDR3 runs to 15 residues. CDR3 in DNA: TGTGCCATCAGTGAGTCGACGGGACGCGGCACTGAAGCTTTCTTT. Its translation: CAISESTGRGTEAFF.

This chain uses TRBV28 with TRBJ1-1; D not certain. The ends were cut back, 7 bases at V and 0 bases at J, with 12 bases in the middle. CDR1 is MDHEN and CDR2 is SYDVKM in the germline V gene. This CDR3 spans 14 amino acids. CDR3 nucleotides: TGTGCCAGCACAGCAGGAGTCATGAACACTGAAGCTTTCTTT. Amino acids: CASTAGVMNTEAFF.

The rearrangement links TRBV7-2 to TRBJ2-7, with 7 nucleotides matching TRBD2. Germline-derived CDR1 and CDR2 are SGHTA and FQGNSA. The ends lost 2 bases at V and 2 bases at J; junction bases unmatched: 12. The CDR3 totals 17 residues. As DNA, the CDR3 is TGTGCCAGCAGCTTAAGGCGGGGGTCACATCGAACCTACGAGCAGTACTTC. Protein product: CASSLRRGSHRTYEQYF. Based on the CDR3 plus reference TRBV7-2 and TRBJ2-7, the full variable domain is GAGVSQSPSNKVTEKGKDVELRCDPISGHTALYWYRQSLGQGLEFLIYFQGNSAPDKSGLPSDRFSAERTGGSVSTLTIQRTQQEDSAVYLCASSLRRGSHRTYEQYFGPGTRLTVT.

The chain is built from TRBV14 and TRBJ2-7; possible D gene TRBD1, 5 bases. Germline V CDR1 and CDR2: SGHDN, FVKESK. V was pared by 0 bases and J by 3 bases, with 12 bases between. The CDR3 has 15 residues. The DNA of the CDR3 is TGTGCCAGCAGCCAAGAGCTAGGGGCCATCTACGAGCAGTACTTC. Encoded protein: CASSQELGAIYEQYF.

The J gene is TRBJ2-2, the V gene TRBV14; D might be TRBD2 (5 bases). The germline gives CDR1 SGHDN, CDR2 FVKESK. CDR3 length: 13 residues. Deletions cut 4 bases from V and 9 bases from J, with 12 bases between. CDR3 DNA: TGTGCCAGCAGCCTTCTTCCGGGATGGGAGCTGTTTTTT. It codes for CASSLLPGWELFF.

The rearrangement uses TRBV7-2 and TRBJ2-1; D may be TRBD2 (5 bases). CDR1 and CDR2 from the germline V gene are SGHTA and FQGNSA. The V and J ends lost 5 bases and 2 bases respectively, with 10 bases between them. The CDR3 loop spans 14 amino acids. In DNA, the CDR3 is TGTGCCAGCAGCCCCCCGGGGACCTACAATGAGCAGTTCTTC. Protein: CASSPPGTYNEQFF.

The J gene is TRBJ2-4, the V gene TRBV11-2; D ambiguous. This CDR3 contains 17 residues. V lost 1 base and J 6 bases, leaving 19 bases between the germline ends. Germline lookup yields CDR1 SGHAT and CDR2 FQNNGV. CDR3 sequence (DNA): TGTGCCAGCAGCTTAGGAGGCGGATTCGCGCGCGGAAACATTCAGTACTTC. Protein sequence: CASSLGGGFARGNIQYF.

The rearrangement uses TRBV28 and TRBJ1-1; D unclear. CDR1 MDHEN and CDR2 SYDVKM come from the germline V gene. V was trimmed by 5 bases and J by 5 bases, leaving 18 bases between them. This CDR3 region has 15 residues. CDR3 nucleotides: TGTGCCAGCAGTCAGCCAACGCGGACTGGAACTGAAGCTTTCTTT. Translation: CASSQPTRTGTEAFF.

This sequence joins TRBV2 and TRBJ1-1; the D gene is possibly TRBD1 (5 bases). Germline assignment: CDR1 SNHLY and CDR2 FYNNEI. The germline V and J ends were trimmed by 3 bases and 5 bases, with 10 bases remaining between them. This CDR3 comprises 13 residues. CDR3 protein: CASSDLWGTEAFF. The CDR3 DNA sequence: TGTGCCAGCAGTGATTTGTGGGGGACTGAAGCTTTCTTT.